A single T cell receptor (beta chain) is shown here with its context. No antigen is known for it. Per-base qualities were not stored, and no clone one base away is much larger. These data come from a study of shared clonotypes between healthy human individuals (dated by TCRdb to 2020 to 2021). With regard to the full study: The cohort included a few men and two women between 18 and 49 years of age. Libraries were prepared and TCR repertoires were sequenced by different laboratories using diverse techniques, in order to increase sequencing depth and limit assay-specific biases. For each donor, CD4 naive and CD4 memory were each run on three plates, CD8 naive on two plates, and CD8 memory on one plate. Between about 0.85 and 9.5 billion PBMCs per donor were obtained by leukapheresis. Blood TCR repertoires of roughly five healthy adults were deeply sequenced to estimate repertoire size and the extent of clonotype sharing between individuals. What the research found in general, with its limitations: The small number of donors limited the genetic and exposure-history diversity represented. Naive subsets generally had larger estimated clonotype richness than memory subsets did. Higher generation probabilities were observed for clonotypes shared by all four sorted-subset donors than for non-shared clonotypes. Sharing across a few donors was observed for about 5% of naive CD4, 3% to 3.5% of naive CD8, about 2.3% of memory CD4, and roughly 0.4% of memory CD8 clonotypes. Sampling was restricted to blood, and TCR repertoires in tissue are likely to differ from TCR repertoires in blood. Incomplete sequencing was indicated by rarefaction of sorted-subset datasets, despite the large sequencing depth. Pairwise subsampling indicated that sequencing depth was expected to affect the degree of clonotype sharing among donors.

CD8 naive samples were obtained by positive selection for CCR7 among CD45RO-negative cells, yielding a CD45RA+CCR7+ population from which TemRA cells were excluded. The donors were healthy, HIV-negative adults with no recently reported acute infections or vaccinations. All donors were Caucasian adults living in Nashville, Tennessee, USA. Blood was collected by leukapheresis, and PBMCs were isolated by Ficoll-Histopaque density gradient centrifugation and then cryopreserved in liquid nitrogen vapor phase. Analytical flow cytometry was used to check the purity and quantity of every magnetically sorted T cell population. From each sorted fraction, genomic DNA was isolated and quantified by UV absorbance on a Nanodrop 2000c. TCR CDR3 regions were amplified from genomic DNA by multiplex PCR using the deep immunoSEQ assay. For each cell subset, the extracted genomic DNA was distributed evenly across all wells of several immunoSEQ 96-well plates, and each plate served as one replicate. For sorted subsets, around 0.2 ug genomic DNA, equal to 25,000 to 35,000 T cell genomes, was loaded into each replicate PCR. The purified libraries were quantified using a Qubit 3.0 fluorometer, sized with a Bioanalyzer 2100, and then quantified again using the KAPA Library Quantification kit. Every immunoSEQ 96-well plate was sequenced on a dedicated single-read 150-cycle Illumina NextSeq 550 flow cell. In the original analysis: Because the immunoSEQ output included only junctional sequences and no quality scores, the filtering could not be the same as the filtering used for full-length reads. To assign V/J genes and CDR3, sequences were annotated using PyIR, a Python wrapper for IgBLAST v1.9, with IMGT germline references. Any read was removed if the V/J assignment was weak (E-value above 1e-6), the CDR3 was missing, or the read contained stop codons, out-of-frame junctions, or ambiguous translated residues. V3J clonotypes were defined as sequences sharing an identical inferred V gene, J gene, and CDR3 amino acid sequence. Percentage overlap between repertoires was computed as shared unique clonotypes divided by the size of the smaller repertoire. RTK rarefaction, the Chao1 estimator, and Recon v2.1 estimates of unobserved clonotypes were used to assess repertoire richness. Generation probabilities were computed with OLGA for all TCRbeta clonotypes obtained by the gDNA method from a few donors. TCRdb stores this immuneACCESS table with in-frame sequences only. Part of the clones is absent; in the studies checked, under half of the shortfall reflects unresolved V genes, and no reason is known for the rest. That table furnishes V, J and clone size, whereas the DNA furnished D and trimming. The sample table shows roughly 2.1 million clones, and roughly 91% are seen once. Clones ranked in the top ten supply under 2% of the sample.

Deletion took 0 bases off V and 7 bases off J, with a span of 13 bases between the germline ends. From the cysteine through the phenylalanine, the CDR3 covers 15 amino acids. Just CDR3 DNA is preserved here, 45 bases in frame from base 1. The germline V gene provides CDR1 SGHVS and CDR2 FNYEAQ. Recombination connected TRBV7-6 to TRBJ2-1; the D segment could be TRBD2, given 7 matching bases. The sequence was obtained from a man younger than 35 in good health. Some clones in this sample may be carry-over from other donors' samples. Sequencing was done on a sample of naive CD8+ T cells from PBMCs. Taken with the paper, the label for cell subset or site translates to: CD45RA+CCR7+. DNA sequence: TGTGCCAGCAGCTTAGCACAGGGAGGGGGAAATGAGCAGTTCTTC. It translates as CASSLAQGGGNEQFF.